One sample yielded the 17 T cell receptor beta chains listed below, sequenced in a study of blood T cell repertoires in COVID-19. Produced via immunoSEQ multiplex PCR; TCRdb's table is partial and in-frame only. The sample records roughly 200,000 clones, roughly 88% being singletons. What was sequenced was peripheral blood. These receptors were collected from a human donor with active or convalescent COVID-19. The donor label of this sample is uncertain.

The CDR3 nucleotides read TGCGCCAGCAGCTTAACAGTCTCCATGAACACTGAAGCTTTCTTT. Protein sequence: CASSLTVSMNTEAFF. The chain has TRBV5-1 and TRBJ1-1; D ambiguous. Germline V gives CDR1 SGHRS, CDR2 YFSETQ. The CDR3 runs to 15 residues. Between the trimmed V and J ends, which lost 2 bases and 0 bases, there was a span of 11 bases.

This clone was detected only a few times. The gene calls are TRBV7-9 and TRBJ1-2; a weak D match, TRBD1 (6 bases). V dropped 2 bases and J dropped 6 bases, with 19 bases sitting between them. This CDR3 region has 16 residues. CDR1 and CDR2 (germline): SEHNR, FQNEAQ (reference sequence). The CDR3 nucleotides are TGTGCCAGCAGCTTACTTTCACAAGGGGGAACGCATGGCTACACCTTC. This gives the protein CASSLLSQGGTHGYTF. Combining the CDR3 with reference TRBV7-9 and TRBJ1-2 gives the whole variable domain DTGVSQNPRHKITKRGQNVTFRCDPISEHNRLYWYRQTLGQGPEFLTYFQNEAQLEKSRLLSDRFSAERPKGSFSTLEIQRTEQGDSAMYLCASSLLSQGGTHGYTFGSGTRLTVV.

The chain uses TRBV28 and TRBJ1-5; D ambiguous. Germline V gives CDR1 MDHEN, CDR2 SYDVKM. There are 14 residues in the CDR3. V gave up 7 bases and J gave up 7 bases, with 17 bases separating them. CDR3 sequence: CASIAWGAWQPQHF. In DNA form, the CDR3 reads TGTGCCAGCATCGCTTGGGGAGCTTGGCAGCCCCAGCATTTT.

The chain couples TRBV5-8 to TRBJ2-3; D uncertain. This CDR3 has 14 amino acids. V lost 0 bases and J lost 2, with 7 bases in between. The germline V gene encodes CDR1 SGHTS and CDR2 YDEGEE. CDR3 DNA sequence: TGTGCCAGCAGCTTGGCGGTTACCACAGATACGCAGTATTTT. This translates into CASSLAVTTDTQYF.

This clone was counted a few times. Other DNA sequences in the sample encode the same CDR3. DNA for the CDR3: TGTGCCAGCAGTCCGCTAGCGGGAGGCCCAGATACGCAGTATTTT. This gives the protein CASSPLAGGPDTQYF. The rearrangement joins TRBV27 to TRBJ2-3; TRBD2 matches at 11 bases. The V segment lost 5 bases and the J segment 4 bases; nucleotides outside the gene matches: 5. The CDR3 is 15 amino acids. Germline V CDR1 and CDR2: MNHEY, SMNVEV (reference sequence).

This clone came up a few times. This sequence joins TRBV3-1 (or the pseudogene TRBV3-2) and TRBJ2-1, with 13 bases aligning to TRBD2. This CDR3 comprises 15 residues. Germline V gives CDR1 LGHDT, CDR2 YNNKEL (reference sequence). The trim removed 4 bases at V and 4 bases at J, leaving 1 base unmatched. The CDR3 spells CASSLGLAGYNEQFF. CDR3 DNA sequence: TGTGCCAGCAGCCTGGGACTAGCGGGGTACAATGAGCAGTTCTTC.

Comments on this clone: Its ends do not fully match the called genes, so a read error is possible. The V call is TRBV28, the J call TRBJ2-2, with 9 nucleotides matching TRBD2. CDR3 length: 18 amino acids. Germline V gene lookup returns CDR1 MDHEN and CDR2 SYDVKM. CDR3: CARRPGDRGGAGAGELFF. In nucleotides, the CDR3 is TGTGCCCGCAGACCTGGGGATCGCGGGGGGGCCGGGGCCGGGGAGCTGTTTTTT.

The chain uses TRBV7-6 and TRBJ2-2; 8 bases align to TRBD2. Trimming took 6 bases from V and 2 from J; bases not matched to a gene: 5. Germline-derived CDR1 and CDR2 are SGHVS and FNYEAQ. The CDR3 runs 15 residues. The CDR3 nucleotides are TGTGCCAGCAGTCGAACTAGCGGAAACACCGGGGAGCTGTTTTTT. Translation: CASSRTSGNTGELFF.

The chain has TRBV11-3 and TRBJ2-1; 7 positions agree with TRBD1. The CDR3 runs to 15 residues. Germline V lookup: CDR1 SGHNT, CDR2 YENEEA. The V segment lost 5 bases and the J segment 1 base; nucleotides outside the gene matches: 5. CDR3 amino acids: CASSRGGWSYNEQFF. The CDR3 DNA sequence: TGTGCCAGCAGCAGAGGGGGCTGGTCCTACAATGAGCAGTTCTTC. The full variable domain, its missing parts supplied by reference TRBV11-3 and TRBJ2-1, is EAGVVQSPRYKIIEKKQPVAFWCNPISGHNTLYWYLQNLGQGPELLIRYENEEAVDDSQLPKDRFSAERLKGVDSTLKIQPAELGDSAVYLCASSRGGWSYNEQFFGPGTRLTVL.

This chain links TRBV7-6 with TRBJ1-5, with TRBD1 as a possible D gene (5 bases). This CDR3 comprises 15 residues. Trimming removed 1 base from V and 4 bases from J, with 11 bases in between. Per the germline V gene, CDR1 is SGHVS and CDR2 is FNYEAQ. DNA of the CDR3: TGTGCCAGCAGCTTAGGCGGGGGACTGAATCAGCCCCAGCATTTT. Protein product: CASSLGGGLNQPQHF.

The chain carries TRBV7-3 and TRBJ2-7, with a possible D match to TRBD2 (6 bases). Germline V gene lookup returns CDR1 SGHTA and CDR2 FQGTGA. Trimming shortened V by 5 bases and J by 6 bases, and 11 bases separated the two germline ends. The length of the CDR3 is 12 residues. CDR3 loop: CASSQAGGEQYF. The DNA of the CDR3 is TGTGCCAGCAGCCAAGCCGGGGGCGAGCAGTACTTC.

This sequence joins TRBV6-5 and TRBJ1-6; the D is unclear. The CDR3 covers 15 residues. The V end lost 2 bases, the J end lost 7 bases, and 12 bases lay between the germline ends. Looked up from germline, CDR1 is MNHEY and CDR2 is SVGAGI. The CDR3 DNA sequence: TGTGCCAGCAGTTACGGGCAGCTCACAAATTCACCCCTCCACTTT. Translating it yields CASSYGQLTNSPLHF.

This sequence joins TRBV5-4 and TRBJ2-1; perhaps TRBD1 as D (6 bases). In germline, CDR1 is SGHNT, CDR2 YYREEE (reference sequence). The length of the CDR3 is 13 residues. Between the trimmed V and J ends, which lost 4 bases and 8 bases, there was a span of 13 bases. CDR3 region: CASSPGTTDEQFF. In DNA form, the CDR3 reads TGTGCCAGCAGCCCCGGGACAACGGATGAGCAGTTCTTC.

This rearrangement joins TRBV5-4 to TRBJ2-1, with D possibly matching TRBD2 (6 bases). V was trimmed by 2 bases and J by 9 bases, leaving 15 bases between them. CDR1 and CDR2 from the germline V gene are SGHNT and YYREEE (reference sequence). The CDR3 covers 14 residues. The CDR3 nucleotides are TGTGCCAGCAGCTTCAGGGACTCTGCAACTGAGCAGTTCTTC. Amino acid sequence: CASSFRDSATEQFF.

The table lists this clone with a few counts. The genes are TRBV6-5 and TRBJ2-2; D might be TRBD2 (6 bases). The CDR3 sequence is 14 residues long. V was clipped by 11 bases and J by 0 bases, with 13 bases between them. Germline V lookup: CDR1 MNHEY, CDR2 SVGAGI. The CDR3 is CAARDSPNTGELFF. The CDR3 region has the DNA TGTGCCGCCCGGGACTCCCCGAACACCGGGGAGCTGTTTTTT.

This clone was found a few times. This chain links TRBV7-9 with TRBJ1-1; D not certain. This CDR3 region has 13 residues. Trimming stripped 3 bases from V and 3 bases from J, with 8 bases between. Per the germline V gene, CDR1 is SEHNR and CDR2 is FQNEAQ (reference sequence). The CDR3 nucleotides read TGTGCCAGCAGCTTGCGGGATTACACTGAAGCTTTCTTT. Translating it yields CASSLRDYTEAFF.

This clone came up once. The chain joins TRBV23-1 to TRBJ2-7; possible D gene TRBD2, 6 bases. TRBV23-1 is reported as an ORF; its role is uncertain. The length of the CDR3 is 20 residues. Deletions cut 11 bases from V and 3 bases from J, with 38 bases between. In DNA form, the CDR3 reads TGCGCCGGATCGGACAAGCCGGGCCGTGACGGGAGAAGACCCCTCTACGAGCAGTACTTC. Residues: CAGSDKPGRDGRRPLYEQYF.